Below are 2 T cell receptor beta chains sequenced from a single sample in a study of OX40 agonist ivuxolimab in advanced cancers. Repertoires were generated with immunoSEQ multiplex PCR, while TCRdb's copy carries only in-frame clones and drops some. The table has about 62,000 clones, 79% seen once. Material: CD4+ or CD8+ T cells sorted from blood, obtained in a trial of the OX40 agonist ivuxolimab. Receptor source: an adult with an advanced solid tumor such as melanoma, head and neck, liver or kidney cancer.

V and J are TRBV7-8 and TRBJ2-5; TRBD1 matches 9 bases. V trimming: 4 bases; J trimming: 2 bases; junction bases outside the gene matches: 8. The germline V gene encodes CDR1 SGHVS and CDR2 FQNEAQ. CDR3 size: 16 residues. CDR3 amino acids: CASSWIQGASQETQYF. Written as DNA, the CDR3 is TGTGCCAGCAGCTGGATACAGGGGGCGAGTCAAGAGACCCAGTACTTC. The whole variable domain, remainder taken from reference TRBV7-8 and TRBJ2-5, is GAGVSQSPRYKVAKRGQDVALRCDPISGHVSLFWYQQALGQGPEFLTYFQNEAQLDKSGLPSDRFFAERPEGSVSTLKIQRTQQEDSAVYLCASSWIQGASQETQYFGPGTRLLVL.

V and J are TRBV12-5 and TRBJ2-5; 10 nucleotides align to TRBD2. The V gene's germline CDR1 is LGHNT and CDR2 FRNRAP. The CDR3 runs 14 residues. V gave up 5 bases and J gave up 5 bases; unmatched junction bases: 5. The CDR3 spells CASGLAGVQETQYF. CDR3 nucleotide sequence: TGTGCTAGTGGTCTAGCGGGGGTCCAGGAGACCCAGTACTTC.